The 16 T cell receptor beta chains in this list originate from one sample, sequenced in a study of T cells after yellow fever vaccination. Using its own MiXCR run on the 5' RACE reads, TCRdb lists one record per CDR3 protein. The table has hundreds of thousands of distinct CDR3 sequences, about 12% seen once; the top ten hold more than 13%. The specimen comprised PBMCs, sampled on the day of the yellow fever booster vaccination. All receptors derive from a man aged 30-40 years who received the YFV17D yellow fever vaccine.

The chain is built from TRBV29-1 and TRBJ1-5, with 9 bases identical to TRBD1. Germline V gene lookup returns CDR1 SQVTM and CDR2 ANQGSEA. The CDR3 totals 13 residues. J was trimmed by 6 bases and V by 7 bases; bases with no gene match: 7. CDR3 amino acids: CSGTGGAGQPQHF. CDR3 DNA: TGCAGCGGTACAGGGGGCGCGGGTCAGCCCCAGCATTTT. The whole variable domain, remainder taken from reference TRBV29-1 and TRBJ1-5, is SAVISQKPSRDICQRGTSLTIQCQVDSQVTMMFWYRQQPGQSLTLIATANQGSEATYESGFVIDKFPISRPNLTFSTLTVSNMSPEDSSIYLCSGTGGAGQPQHFGDGTRLSIL.

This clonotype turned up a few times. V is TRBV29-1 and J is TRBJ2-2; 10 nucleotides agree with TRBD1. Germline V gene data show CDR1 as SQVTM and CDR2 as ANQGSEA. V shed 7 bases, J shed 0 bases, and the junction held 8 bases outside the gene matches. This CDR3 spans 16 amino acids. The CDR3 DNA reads TGCAGCGCCCGGACAGGGGGAGACCCGAACACCGGGGAGCTGTTTTTT. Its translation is CSARTGGDPNTGELFF.

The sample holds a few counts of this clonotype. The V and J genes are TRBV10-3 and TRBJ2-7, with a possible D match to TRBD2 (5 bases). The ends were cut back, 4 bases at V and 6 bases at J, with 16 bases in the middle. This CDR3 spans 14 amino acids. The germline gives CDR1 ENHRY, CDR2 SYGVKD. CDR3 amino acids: CAISGETPLAEQYF. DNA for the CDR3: TGTGCCATCAGTGGGGAGACGCCACTTGCCGAGCAGTACTTC.

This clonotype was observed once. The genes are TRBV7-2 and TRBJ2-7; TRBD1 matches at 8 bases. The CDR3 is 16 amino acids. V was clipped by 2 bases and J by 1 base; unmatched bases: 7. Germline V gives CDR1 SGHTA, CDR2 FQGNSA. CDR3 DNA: TGTGCCAGCAGCTTAATAACAGGGGGGTCGTCCTACGAGCAGTACTTC. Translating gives CASSLITGGSSYEQYF.

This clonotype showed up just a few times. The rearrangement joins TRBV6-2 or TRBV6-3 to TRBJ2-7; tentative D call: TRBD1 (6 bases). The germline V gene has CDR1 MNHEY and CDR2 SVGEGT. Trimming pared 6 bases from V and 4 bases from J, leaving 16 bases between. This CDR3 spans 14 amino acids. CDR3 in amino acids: CASSGPGTTYEQYF. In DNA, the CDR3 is TGTGCCAGCAGCGGCCCCGGGACAACATACGAGCAGTACTTC.

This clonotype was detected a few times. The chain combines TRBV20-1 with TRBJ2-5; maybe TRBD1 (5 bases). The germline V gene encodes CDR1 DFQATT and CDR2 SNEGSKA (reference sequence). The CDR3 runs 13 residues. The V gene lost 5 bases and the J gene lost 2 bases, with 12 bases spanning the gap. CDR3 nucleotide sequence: TGCAGTGCTCCACGAAGACAGCAAGAGACCCAGTACTTC. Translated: CSAPRRQQETQYF.

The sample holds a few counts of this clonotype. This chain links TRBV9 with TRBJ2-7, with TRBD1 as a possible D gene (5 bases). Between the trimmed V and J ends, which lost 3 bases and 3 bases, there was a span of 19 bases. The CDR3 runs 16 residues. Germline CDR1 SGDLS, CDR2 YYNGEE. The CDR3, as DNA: TGTGCCAGCAGCGGACGACAGACATCAAGCTACTACGAGCAGTACTTC. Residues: CASSGRQTSSYYEQYF.

The CDR3 reads CSGTGLQETQYF. In nucleotides, the CDR3 is TGCAGCGGGACGGGACTGCAAGAGACCCAGTACTTC. The chain couples TRBV29-1 to TRBJ2-5, with D possibly TRBD2 on 6 matching bases. The germline V gene encodes CDR1 SQVTM and CDR2 ANQGSEA. CDR3 size: 12 residues. Trimming removed 7 bases at V and 2 bases at J, with 11 bases between.

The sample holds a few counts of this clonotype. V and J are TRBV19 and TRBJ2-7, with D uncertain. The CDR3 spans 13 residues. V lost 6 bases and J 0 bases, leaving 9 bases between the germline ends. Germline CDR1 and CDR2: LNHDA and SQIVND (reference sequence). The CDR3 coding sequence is TGTGCCAGTAGATTCAGTAGCTCCTACGAGCAGTACTTC. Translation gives CASRFSSSYEQYF.

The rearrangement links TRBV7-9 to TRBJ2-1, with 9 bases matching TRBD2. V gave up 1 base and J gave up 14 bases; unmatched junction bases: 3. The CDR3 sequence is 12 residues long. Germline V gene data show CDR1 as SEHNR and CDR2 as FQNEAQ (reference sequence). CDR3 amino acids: CASSLGGREKFF. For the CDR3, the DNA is TGTGCCAGCAGCTTAGGCGGGAGGGAGAAGTTCTTC.

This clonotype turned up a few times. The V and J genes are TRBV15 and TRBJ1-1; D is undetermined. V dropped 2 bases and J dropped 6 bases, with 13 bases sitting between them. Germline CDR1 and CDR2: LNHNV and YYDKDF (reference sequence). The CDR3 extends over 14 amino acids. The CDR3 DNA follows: TGTGCCACCAGCAGAACCGGTAAGGCGGCTGAAGCTTTCTTT. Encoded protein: CATSRTGKAAEAFF.

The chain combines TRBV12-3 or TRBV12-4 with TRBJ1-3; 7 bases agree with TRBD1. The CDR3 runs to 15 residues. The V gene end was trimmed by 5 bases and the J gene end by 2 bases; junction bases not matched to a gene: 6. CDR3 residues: CASSADRVPGNTIYF. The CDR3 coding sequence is TGTGCCAGCAGTGCTGACAGGGTCCCTGGAAACACCATATATTTT.

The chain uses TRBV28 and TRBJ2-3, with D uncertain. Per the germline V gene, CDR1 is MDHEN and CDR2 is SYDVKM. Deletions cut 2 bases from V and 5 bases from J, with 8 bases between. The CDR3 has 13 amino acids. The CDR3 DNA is TGTGCCAGCAGTTTAAATCTCGTAGATACGCAGTATTTT. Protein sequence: CASSLNLVDTQYF. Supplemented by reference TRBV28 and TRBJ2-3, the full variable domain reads DVKVTQSSRYLVKRTGEKVFLECVQDMDHENMFWYRQDPGLGLRLIYFSYDVKMKEKGDIPEGYSVSREKKERFSLILESASTNQTSMYLCASSLNLVDTQYFGPGTRLTVL.

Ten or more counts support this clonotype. This CDR3 reads CASSLGLAGGLDTQYF. The CDR3 region has the DNA TGTGCCAGCAGCTTGGGACTAGCGGGAGGTCTAGATACGCAGTATTTT. The J gene is TRBJ2-3, the V gene TRBV11-2; 15 bases match TRBD2. Per the germline V gene, CDR1 is SGHAT and CDR2 is FQNNGV. Losses at the gene ends were 3 bases for V and 5 bases for J; bases not matched to a gene: 3. The CDR3 contains 16 residues.

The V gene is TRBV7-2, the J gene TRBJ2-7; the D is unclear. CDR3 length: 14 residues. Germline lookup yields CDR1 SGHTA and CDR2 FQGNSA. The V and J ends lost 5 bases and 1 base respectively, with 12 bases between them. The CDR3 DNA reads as TGTGCCAGCAGCCCCAGTAGGGTATCCTACGAGCAGTACTTC. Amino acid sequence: CASSPSRVSYEQYF.

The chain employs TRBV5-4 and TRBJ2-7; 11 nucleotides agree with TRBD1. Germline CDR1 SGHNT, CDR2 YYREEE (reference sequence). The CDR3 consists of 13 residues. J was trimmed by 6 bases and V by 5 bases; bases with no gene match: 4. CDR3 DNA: TGTGCCAGCAGACGGACAGGGGGCGGCGAGCAGTACTTC. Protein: CASRRTGGGEQYF.